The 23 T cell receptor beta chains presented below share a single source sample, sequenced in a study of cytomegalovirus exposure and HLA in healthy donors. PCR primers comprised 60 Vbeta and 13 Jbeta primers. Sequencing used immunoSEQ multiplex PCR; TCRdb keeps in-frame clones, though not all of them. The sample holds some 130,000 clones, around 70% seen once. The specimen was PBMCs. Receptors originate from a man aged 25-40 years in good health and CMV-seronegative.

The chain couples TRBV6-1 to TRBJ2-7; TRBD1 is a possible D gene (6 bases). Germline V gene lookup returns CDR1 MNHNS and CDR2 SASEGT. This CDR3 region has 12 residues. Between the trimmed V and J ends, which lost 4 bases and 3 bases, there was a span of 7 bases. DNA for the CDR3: TGTGCCAGCAGTGGAGGGGGCTACGAGCAGTACTTC. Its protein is CASSGGGYEQYF.

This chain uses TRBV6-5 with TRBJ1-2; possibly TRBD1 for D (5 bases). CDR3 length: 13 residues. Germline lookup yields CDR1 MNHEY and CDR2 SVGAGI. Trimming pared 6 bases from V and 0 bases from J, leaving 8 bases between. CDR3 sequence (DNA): TGTGCCAGCAGCCGGGGGGCTAACTATGGCTACACCTTC. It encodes CASSRGANYGYTF.

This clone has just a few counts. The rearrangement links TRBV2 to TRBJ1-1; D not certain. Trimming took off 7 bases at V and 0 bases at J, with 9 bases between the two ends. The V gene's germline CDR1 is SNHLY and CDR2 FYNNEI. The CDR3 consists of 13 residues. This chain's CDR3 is CASKEEMNTEAFF. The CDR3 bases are TGTGCCAGCAAGGAGGAGATGAACACTGAAGCTTTCTTT.

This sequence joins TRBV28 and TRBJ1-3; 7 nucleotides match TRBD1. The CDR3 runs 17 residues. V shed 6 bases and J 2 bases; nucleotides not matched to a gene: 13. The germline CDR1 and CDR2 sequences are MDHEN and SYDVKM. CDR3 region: CASSRPAGQYTGNTIYF. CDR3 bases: TGTGCCAGCAGCCGACCCGCGGGACAGTACACTGGAAACACCATATATTTT.

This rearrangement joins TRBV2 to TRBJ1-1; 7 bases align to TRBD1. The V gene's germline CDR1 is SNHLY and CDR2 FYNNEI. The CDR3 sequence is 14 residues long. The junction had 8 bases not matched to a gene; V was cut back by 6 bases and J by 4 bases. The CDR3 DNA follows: TGTGCCAGCAGCGAACAGGGGACGGGCACTGAAGCTTTCTTT. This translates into CASSEQGTGTEAFF.

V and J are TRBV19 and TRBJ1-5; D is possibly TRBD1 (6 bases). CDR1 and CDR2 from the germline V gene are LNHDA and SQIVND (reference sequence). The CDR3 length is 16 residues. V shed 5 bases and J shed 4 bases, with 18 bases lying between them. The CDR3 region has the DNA TGTGCCAGTAGTGGGGGCTCCGGGACGGAAAATCAGCCCCAGCATTTT. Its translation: CASSGGSGTENQPQHF.

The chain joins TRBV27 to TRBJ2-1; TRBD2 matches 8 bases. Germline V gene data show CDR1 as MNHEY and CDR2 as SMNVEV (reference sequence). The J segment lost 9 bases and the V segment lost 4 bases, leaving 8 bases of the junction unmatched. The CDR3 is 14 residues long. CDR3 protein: CASSSGTSRFEQFF. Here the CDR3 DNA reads TGTGCCAGCAGTTCGGGGACTAGTAGGTTTGAGCAGTTCTTC.

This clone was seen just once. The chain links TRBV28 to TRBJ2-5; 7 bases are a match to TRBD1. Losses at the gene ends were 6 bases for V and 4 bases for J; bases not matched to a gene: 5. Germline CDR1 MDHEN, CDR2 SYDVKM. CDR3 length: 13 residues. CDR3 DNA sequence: TGTGCCAGCAGACGACAGGGCGGAGAGACCCAGTACTTC. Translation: CASRRQGGETQYF.

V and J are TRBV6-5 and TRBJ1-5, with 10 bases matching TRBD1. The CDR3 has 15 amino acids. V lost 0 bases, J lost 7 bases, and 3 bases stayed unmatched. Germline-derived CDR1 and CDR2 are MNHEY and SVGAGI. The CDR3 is CASSYSGQGSQPQHF. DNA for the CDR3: TGTGCCAGCAGTTACTCGGGACAGGGGAGCCAGCCCCAGCATTTT.

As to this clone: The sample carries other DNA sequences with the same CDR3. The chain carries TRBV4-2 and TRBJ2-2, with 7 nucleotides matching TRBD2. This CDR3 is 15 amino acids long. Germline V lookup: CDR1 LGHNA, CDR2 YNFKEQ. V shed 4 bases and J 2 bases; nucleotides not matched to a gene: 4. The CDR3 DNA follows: TGTGCCAGCAGCCCGTGGGGGGGAAACACCGGGGAGCTGTTTTTT. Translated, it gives CASSPWGGNTGELFF.

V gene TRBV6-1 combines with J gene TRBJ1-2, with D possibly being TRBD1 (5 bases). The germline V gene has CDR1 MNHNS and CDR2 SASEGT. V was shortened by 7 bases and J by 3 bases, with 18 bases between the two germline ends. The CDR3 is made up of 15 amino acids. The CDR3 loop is CASTRTQVVDYGYTF. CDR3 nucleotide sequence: TGTGCCAGCACCAGGACACAGGTCGTGGACTATGGCTACACCTTC.

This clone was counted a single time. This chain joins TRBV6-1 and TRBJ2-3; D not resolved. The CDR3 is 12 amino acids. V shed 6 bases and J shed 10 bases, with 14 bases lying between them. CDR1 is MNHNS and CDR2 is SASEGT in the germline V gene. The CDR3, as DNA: TGTGCCAGCAGGCCCGACTGGTCTCCGCAGTATTTT. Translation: CASRPDWSPQYF.

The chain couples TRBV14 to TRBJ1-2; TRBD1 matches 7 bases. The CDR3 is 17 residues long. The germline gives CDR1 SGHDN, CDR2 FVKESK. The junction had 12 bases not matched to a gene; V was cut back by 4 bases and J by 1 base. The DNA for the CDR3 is TGTGCCAGCAGCCGGTCCGGGACAGCGCCTTATAACTATGGCTACACCTTC. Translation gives CASSRSGTAPYNYGYTF.

In DNA, the CDR3 is TGCGCCAGCAGCTTGACAGGGGATCAGCCCCAGCATTTT. Residues: CASSLTGDQPQHF. The V call is TRBV5-1, the J call TRBJ1-5; 7 nucleotides line up with TRBD1. The CDR3 runs 13 residues. Germline V gives CDR1 SGHRS, CDR2 YFSETQ. Trimming at V came to 1 base and at J to 5 bases, leaving 0 bases not matched to a gene. Filled out from reference TRBV5-1 and TRBJ1-5, the complete variable domain reads KAGVTQTPRYLIKTRGQQVTLSCSPISGHRSVSWYQQTPGQGLQFLFEYFSETQRNKGNFPGRFSGRQFSNSRSEMNVSTLELGDSALYLCASSLTGDQPQHFGDGTRLSIL.

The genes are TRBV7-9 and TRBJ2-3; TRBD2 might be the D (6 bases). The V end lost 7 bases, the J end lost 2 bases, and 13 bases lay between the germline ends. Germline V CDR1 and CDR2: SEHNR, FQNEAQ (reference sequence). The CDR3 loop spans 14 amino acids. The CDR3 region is CASTSWGDTDTQYF. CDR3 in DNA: TGTGCCAGCACCTCTTGGGGGGACACAGATACGCAGTATTTT.

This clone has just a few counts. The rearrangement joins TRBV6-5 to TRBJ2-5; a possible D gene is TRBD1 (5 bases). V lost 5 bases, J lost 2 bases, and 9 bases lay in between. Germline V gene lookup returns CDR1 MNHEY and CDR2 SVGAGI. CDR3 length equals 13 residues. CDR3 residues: CASSRQRQETQYF. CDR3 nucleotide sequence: TGTGCCAGCAGTAGACAGAGACAAGAGACCCAGTACTTC.

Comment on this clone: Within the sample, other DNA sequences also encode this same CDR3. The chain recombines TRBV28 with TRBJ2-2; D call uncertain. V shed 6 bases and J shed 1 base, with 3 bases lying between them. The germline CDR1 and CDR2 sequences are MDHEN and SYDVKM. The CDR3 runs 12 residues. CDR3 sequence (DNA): TGTGCCAGCAGCTTGAACACCGGGGAGCTGTTTTTT. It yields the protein CASSLNTGELFF.

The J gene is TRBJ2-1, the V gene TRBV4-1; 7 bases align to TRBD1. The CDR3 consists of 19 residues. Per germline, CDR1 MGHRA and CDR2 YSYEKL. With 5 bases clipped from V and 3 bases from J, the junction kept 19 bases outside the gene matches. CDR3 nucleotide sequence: TGCGCCAGCAGCAAATGGAGCGACTTTGGGGACAGTGTCTACAATGAGCAGTTCTTC. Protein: CASSKWSDFGDSVYNEQFF.

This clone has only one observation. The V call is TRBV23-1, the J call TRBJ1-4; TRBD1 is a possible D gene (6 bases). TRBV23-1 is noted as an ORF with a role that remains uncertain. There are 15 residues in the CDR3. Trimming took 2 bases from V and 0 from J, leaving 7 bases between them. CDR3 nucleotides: TGCGCCAGCAGTCAACAGGGGCCAACTAATGAAAAACTGTTTTTT. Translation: CASSQQGPTNEKLFF.

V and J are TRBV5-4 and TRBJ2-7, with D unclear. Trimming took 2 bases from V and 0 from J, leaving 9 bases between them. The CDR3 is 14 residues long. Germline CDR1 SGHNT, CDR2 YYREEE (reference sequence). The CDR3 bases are TGTGCCAGCAGCTTACTACCTACCTCCTACGAGCAGTACTTC. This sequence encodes CASSLLPTSYEQYF.

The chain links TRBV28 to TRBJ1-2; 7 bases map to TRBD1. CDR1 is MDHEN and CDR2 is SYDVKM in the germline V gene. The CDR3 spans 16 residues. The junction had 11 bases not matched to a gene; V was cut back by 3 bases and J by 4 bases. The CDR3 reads CASSFGYRGQAYGYTF. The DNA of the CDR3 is TGTGCCAGCAGTTTTGGTTACAGGGGCCAGGCCTATGGCTACACCTTC.

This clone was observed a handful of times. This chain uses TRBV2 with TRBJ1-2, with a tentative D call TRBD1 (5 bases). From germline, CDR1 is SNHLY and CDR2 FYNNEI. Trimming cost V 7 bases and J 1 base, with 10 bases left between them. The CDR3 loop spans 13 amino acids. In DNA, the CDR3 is TGTGCCAGCAAAGCAGGGTTTAACTATGGCTACACCTTC. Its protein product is CASKAGFNYGYTF.

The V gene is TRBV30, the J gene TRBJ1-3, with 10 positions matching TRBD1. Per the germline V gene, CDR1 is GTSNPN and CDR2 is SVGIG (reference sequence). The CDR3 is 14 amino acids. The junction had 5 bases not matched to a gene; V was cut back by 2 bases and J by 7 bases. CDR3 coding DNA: TGTGCCTGGAGTTTCGGACAGGGGGAGAACACCATATATTTT. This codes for CAWSFGQGENTIYF.